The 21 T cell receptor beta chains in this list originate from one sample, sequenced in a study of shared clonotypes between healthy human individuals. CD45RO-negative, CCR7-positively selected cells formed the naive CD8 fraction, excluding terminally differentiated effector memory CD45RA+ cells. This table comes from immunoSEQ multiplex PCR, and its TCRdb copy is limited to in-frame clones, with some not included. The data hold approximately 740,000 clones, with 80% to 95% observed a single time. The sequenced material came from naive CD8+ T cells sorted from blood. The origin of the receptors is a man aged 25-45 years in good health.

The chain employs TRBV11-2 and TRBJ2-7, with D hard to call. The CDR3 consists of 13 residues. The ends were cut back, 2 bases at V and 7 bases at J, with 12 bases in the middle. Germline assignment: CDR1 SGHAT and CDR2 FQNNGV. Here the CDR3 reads CASSLTATLEQYF. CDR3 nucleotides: TGTGCCAGCAGCTTAACCGCCACCCTTGAGCAGTACTTC.

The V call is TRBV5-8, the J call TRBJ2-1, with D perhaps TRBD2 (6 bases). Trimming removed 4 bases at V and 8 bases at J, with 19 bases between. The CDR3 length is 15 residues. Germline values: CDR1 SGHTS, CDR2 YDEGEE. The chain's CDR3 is CASSPGASGGDEQFF. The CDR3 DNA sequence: TGTGCCAGCAGCCCCGGGGCCTCCGGGGGAGATGAGCAGTTCTTC.

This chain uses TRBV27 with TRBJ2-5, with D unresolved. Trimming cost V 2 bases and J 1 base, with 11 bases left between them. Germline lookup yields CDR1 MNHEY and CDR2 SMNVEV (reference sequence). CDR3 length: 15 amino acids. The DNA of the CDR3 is TGTGCCAGCAGTTTAGACACCGGCCCCCAAGAGACCCAGTACTTC. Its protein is CASSLDTGPQETQYF.

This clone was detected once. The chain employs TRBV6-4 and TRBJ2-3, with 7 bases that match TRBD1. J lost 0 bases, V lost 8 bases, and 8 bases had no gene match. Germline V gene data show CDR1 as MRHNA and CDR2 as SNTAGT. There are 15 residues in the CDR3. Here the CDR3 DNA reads TGTGCCAGCTCACAGGGGATGGGGAGCACAGATACGCAGTATTTT. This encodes CASSQGMGSTDTQYF.

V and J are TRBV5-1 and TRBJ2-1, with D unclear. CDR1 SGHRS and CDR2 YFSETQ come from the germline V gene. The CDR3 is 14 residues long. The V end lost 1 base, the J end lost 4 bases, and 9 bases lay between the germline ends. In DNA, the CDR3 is TGCGCCAGCAGCTTGTCCCCAGCATACAATGAGCAGTTCTTC. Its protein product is CASSLSPAYNEQFF. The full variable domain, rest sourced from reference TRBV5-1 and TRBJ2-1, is KAGVTQTPRYLIKTRGQQVTLSCSPISGHRSVSWYQQTPGQGLQFLFEYFSETQRNKGNFPGRFSGRQFSNSRSEMNVSTLELGDSALYLCASSLSPAYNEQFFGPGTRLTVL.

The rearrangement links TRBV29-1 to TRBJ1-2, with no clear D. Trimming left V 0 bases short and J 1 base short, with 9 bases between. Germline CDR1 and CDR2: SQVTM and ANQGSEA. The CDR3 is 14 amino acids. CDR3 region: CSVEDREFNYGYTF. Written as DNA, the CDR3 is TGCAGCGTTGAAGATCGGGAGTTTAACTATGGCTACACCTTC. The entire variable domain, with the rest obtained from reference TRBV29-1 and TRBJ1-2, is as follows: SAVISQKPSRDICQRGTSLTIQCQVDSQVTMMFWYRQQPGQSLTLIATANQGSEATYESGFVIDKFPISRPNLTFSTLTVSNMSPEDSSIYLCSVEDREFNYGYTFGSGTRLTVV.

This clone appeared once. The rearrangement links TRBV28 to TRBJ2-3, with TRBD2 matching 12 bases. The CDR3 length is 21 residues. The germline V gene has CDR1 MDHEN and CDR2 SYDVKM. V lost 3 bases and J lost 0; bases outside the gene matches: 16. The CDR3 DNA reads TGTGCCAGCAGTTTGAGTAACCTCCTAGCGGGAGGGCCTGGTAGCACAGATACGCAGTATTTT. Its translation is CASSLSNLLAGGPGSTDTQYF.

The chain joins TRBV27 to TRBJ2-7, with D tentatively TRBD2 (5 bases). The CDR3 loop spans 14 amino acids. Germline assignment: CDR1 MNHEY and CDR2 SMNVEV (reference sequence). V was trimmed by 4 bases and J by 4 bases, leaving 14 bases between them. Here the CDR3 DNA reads TGTGCCAGCAGTTCGGGTAGGGAGAGATACGAGCAGTACTTC. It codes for CASSSGRERYEQYF.

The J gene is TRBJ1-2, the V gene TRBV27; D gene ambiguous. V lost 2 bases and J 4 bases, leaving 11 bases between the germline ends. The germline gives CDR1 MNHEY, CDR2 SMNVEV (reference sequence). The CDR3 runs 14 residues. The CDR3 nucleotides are TGTGCCAGCAGTTTAAAGGGAGGGAGCTATGGCTACACCTTC. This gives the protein CASSLKGGSYGYTF.

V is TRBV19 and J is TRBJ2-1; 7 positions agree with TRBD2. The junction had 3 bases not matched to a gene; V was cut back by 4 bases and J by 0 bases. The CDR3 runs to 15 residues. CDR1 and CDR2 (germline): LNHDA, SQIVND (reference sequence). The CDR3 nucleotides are TGTGCCAGTAGTACACTAGCGAACTCCTACAATGAGCAGTTCTTC. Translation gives CASSTLANSYNEQFF.

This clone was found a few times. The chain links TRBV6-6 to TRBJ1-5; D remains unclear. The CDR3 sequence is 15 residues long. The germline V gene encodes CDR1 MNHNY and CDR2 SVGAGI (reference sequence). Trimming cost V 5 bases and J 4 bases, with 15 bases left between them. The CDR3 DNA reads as TGTGCCAGCAGTCTACGGGGTGTGGTAAATCAGCCCCAGCATTTT. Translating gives CASSLRGVVNQPQHF.

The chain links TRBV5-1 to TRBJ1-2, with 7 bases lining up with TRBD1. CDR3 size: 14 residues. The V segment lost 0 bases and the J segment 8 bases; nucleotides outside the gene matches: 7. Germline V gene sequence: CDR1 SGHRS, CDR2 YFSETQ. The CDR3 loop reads CASSLGPGGDGYTF. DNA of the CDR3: TGCGCCAGCAGCTTGGGACCAGGGGGAGACGGCTACACCTTC.

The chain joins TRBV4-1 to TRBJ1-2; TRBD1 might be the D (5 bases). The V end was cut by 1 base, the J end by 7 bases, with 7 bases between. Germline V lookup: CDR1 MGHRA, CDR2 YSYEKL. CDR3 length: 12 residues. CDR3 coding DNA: TGCGCCAGCAGCCAAGTCAGGGCTGGCTACACCTTC. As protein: CASSQVRAGYTF.

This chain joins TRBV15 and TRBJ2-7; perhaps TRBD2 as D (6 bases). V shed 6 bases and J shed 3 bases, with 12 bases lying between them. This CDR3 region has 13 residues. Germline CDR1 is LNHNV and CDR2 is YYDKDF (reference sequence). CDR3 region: CATRGSGDYEQYF. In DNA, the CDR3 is TGTGCCACCAGGGGCTCGGGAGACTACGAGCAGTACTTC.

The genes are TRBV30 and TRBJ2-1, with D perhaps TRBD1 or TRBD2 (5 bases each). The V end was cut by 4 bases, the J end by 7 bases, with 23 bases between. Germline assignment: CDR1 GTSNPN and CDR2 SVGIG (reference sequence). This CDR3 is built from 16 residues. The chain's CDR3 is CAWMPLTYGTGNEQFF. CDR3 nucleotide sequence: TGTGCCTGGATGCCCCTCACGTACGGGACGGGTAATGAGCAGTTCTTC. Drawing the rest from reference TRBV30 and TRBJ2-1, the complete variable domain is SQTIHQWPATLVQPVGSPLSLECTVEGTSNPNLYWYRQAAGRGLQLLFYSVGIGQISSEVPQNLSASRPQDRQFILSSKKLLLSDSGFYLCAWMPLTYGTGNEQFFGPGTRLTVL.

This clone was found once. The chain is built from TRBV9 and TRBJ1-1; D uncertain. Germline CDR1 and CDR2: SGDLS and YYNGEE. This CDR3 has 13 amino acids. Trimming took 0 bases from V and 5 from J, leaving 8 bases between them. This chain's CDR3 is CASSVAPGTEAFF. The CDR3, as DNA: TGTGCCAGCAGCGTAGCCCCGGGGACTGAAGCTTTCTTT. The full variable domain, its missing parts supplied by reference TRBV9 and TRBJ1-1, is DSGVTQTPKHLITATGQRVTLRCSPRSGDLSVYWYQQSLDQGLQFLIQYYNGEERAKGNILERFSAQQFPDLHSELNLSSLELGDSALYFCASSVAPGTEAFFGQGTRLTVV.

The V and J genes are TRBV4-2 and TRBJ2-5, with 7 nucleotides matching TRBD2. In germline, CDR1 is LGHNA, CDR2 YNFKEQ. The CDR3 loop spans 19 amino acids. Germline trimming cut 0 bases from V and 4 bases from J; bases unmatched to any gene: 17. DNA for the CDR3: TGTGCCAGCAGCCAAGATCTTTCTGGACGCGTGCGGGAGTCAGAGACCCAGTACTTC. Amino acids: CASSQDLSGRVRESETQYF.

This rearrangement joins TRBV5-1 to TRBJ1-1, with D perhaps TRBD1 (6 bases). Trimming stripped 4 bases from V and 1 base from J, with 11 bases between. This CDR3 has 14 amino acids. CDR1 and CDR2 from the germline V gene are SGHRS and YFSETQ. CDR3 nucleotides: TGCGCCAGCAGCACGGGACATACGAACACTGAAGCTTTCTTT. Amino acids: CASSTGHTNTEAFF.

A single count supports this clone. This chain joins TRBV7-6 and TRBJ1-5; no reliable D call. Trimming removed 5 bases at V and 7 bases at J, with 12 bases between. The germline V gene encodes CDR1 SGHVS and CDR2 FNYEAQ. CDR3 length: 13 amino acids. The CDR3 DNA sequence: TGTGCCAGCAGCCGCGGTTGGGCGCAGCCCCAGCATTTT. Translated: CASSRGWAQPQHF.

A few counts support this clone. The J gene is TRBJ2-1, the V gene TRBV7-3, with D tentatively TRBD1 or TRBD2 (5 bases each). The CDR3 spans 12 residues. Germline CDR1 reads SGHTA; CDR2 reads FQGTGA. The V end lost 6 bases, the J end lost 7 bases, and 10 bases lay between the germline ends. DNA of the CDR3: TGTGCCAGCAGGGGGACGTCGAATGAGCAGTTCTTC. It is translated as CASRGTSNEQFF. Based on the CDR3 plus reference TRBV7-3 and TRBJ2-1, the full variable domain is GAGVSQTPSNKVTEKGKYVELRCDPISGHTALYWYRQSLGQGPEFLIYFQGTGAADDSGLPNDRFFAVRPEGSVSTLKIQRTERGDSAVYLCASRGTSNEQFFGPGTRLTVL.

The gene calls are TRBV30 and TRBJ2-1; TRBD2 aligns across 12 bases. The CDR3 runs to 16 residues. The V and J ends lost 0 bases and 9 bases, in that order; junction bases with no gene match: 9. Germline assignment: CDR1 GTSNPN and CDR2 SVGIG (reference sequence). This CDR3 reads CAWSVLLAGGPLEQFF. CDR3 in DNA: TGTGCCTGGAGTGTCCTTCTAGCGGGAGGGCCCCTTGAGCAGTTCTTC.